Below are 10 T cell receptor beta chains sequenced from a single sample in a study of blood T cell repertoires in COVID-19. Sequenced by immunoSEQ multiplex PCR; TCRdb stores in-frame clones only, minus some. The sample lists roughly 190,000 clones, roughly four fifths occurring once. Sequencing was done on a sample of peripheral blood. The receptors stem from a woman in her 70s with active or convalescent COVID-19.

The chain has TRBV19 and TRBJ1-3, with D uncertain. The CDR3 sequence is 15 residues long. The V end was cut by 9 bases, the J end by 0 bases, with 15 bases between. The germline gives CDR1 LNHDA, CDR2 SQIVND (reference sequence). The chain's CDR3 is CASLQTGLSGNTIYF. The CDR3 DNA reads TGTGCCAGCCTTCAGACGGGTCTCTCTGGAAACACCATATATTTT.

V gene TRBV19 combines with J gene TRBJ2-1, with a possible D match to TRBD2 (5 bases). The CDR3 totals 14 residues. V was cut by 1 base and J by 4 bases, with 8 bases left in between. CDR1 is LNHDA, CDR2 SQIVND, per germline (reference sequence). CDR3 in amino acids: CASSIGSAYNEQFF. CDR3 nucleotide sequence: TGTGCCAGTAGTATAGGTAGCGCTTACAATGAGCAGTTCTTC.

CDR3 nucleotides: TGTGCCAGCAGCTTCACACACGCGAACACCGGGGAGCTGTTTTTT. This translates into CASSFTHANTGELFF. This rearrangement joins TRBV7-8 to TRBJ2-2; no firm D call. There are 15 residues in the CDR3. Germline CDR1 reads SGHVS; CDR2 reads FQNEAQ. V lost 3 bases to trimming and J lost 0 bases, with 8 bases between them.

The CDR3 loop is CATSDFSHSGGTDTQYF. CDR3 in DNA: TGTGCCACCAGTGATTTTTCCCACTCCGGGGGCACAGATACGCAGTATTTT. The V gene is TRBV24-1, the J gene TRBJ2-3, with D possibly TRBD2 on 5 matching bases. This CDR3 is built from 17 residues. CDR1 is KGHDR, CDR2 SFDVKD, per germline. Trimming took 1 base from V and 1 from J, leaving 14 bases between them.

The rearrangement joins TRBV7-8 to TRBJ1-1; D is ambiguous. The germline gives CDR1 SGHVS, CDR2 FQNEAQ. CDR3 length equals 14 residues. V was trimmed by 1 base and J by 0 bases, leaving 6 bases between them. Written as DNA, the CDR3 is TGTGCCAGCAGCTTAGTTTCCGTGAACACTGAAGCTTTCTTT. Translating gives CASSLVSVNTEAFF.

The rearrangement links TRBV19 to TRBJ1-2, with 7 positions matching TRBD1. V dropped 3 bases and J dropped 2; count of bases not matched to a gene: 6. This CDR3 has 15 amino acids. CDR1 LNHDA and CDR2 SQIVND come from the germline V gene (reference sequence). CDR3 in amino acids: CASSMSTGVNYGYTF. The CDR3, as DNA: TGTGCCAGTAGTATGAGTACAGGGGTAAACTATGGCTACACCTTC. Full variable domain (missing parts from reference TRBV19 and TRBJ1-2): DGGITQSPKYLFRKEGQNVTLSCEQNLNHDAMYWYRQDPGQGLRLIYYSQIVNDFQKGDIAEGYSVSREKKESFPLTVTSAQKNPTAFYLCASSMSTGVNYGYTFGSGTRLTVV.

A single count supports this clone. The chain recombines TRBV2 with TRBJ1-2, with TRBD1 as a possible D gene (5 bases). V was cut by 0 bases and J by 8 bases, with 13 bases left in between. CDR3 length: 14 residues. From germline, CDR1 is SNHLY and CDR2 FYNNEI. Written as DNA, the CDR3 is TGTGCCAGCAGTGAAGCCAGGGCGGGGGGAGGCTACACCTTC. It yields the protein CASSEARAGGGYTF.

This clone was picked up one time. The J gene is TRBJ2-7, the V gene TRBV5-5, with a weak D call TRBD1 (6 bases). This CDR3 comprises 14 residues. Trimming shortened V by 2 bases and J by 4 bases, and 13 bases separated the two germline ends. Germline V gene sequence: CDR1 SGHKS, CDR2 YYEKEE (reference sequence). For the CDR3, the DNA is TGTGCCAGCAGCTTAACCGGGACAACTTACGAGCAGTACTTC. Translating it yields CASSLTGTTYEQYF.

V and J are TRBV29-1 and TRBJ2-5; a weak D match, TRBD1 (6 bases). CDR3 size: 14 residues. The germline V gene encodes CDR1 SQVTM and CDR2 ANQGSEA. Trimming stripped 8 bases from V and 3 bases from J, with 19 bases between. CDR3: CSTHTGHGKETQYF. In nucleotides, the CDR3 is TGCAGCACCCATACAGGGCACGGGAAAGAGACCCAGTACTTC.

Here the CDR3 reads CASSFRQGARSGTEAFF. CDR3 in DNA: TGCGCCAGCAGCTTCAGACAGGGGGCGCGTTCGGGCACTGAAGCTTTCTTT. V gene TRBV5-1 combines with J gene TRBJ1-1; 10 bases align to TRBD1. The CDR3 has 17 residues. V lost 2 bases to trimming and J lost 4 bases; unmatched junction nucleotides: 11. CDR1 is SGHRS, CDR2 YFSETQ, per germline.